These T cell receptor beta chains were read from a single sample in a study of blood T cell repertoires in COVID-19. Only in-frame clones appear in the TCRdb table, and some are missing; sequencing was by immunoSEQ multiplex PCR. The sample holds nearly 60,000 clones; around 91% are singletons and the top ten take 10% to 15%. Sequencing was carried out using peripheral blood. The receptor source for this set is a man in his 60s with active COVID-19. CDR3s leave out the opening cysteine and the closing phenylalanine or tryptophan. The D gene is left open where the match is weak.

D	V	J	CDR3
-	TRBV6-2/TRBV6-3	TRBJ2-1	ASSYSGVGSRNEQF
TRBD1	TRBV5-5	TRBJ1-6	ASSSPGQYNSPLH
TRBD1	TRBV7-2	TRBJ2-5	ASSSRTGGVGTQY
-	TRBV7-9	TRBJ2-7	ASSPLSDRTTDEQY
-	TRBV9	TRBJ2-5	ASSPGSVPGAQY
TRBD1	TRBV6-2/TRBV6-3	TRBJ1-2	ASSFLDRGRRGYGYT
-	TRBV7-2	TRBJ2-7	ASSLGSGYSYEQY
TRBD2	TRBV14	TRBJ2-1	ASSQASGSYNEQF
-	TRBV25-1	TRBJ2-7	ASGKDISYEQY
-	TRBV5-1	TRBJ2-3	ASSLIGPPFSTDTQY
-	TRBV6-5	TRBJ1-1	ASTLTENTEAF
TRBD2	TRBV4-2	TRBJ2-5	ASSQGSSGGGTQY
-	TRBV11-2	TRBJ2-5	ASGGGGSKETQY
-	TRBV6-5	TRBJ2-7	AARDTLLEQY
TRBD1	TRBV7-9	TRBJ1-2	ASSSKGQGALNYGYT
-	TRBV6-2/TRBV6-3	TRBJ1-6	ASSYSNGGENSPLH
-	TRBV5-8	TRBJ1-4	ASSRYKKLF
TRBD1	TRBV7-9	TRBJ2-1	ASSPPRTGGNEQF
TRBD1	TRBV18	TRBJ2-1	ASSPTGTDYNEQF
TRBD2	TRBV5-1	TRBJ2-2	ASSMTSGGPNPHAGELF
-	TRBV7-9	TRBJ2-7	ASSLLGQPTYEQY
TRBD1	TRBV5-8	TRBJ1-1	ASSSGQGRGTEAF
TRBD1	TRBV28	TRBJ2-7	ASSRQGGSYEQY
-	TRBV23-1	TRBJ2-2	ASSQLVASPGTMNTGELF
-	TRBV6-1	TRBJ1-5	ASSERIGQGNQPQH
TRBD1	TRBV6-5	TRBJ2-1	ASMRGRNEQF
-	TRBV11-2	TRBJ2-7	ASSLAYEQY
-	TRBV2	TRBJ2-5	ASGAGRAAVATQY
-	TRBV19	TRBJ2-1	ASSIRGDEQF
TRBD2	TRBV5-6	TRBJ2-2	ASSEPGGRLGSGELF
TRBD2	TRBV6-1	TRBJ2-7	ASSEGSGRTLYEQY
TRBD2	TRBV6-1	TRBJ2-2	ASSEARWLAGGTGELF
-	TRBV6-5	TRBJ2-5	ASSYFRAQETQY
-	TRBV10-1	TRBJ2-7	ASSDSDEQY
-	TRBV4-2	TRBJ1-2	ASSQGGGVNYGYT
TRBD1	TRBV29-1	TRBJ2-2	SATGGTNTGELF
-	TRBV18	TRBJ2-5	ASSPDSVETQY
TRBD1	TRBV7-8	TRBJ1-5	ASSLLSTGPTSNQPQH
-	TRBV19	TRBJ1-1	ASRAVLASHEAF
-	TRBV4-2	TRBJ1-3	ASSQGGGAAGNTIY
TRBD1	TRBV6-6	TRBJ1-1	ASSATGGNTEAF
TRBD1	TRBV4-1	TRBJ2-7	ASSQEAQGVRGPTYEQY
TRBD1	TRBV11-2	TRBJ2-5	ASSEGTGQSETQY
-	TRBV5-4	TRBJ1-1	ASSPGGRDTEAF
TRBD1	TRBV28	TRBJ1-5	ASNQQGWNQPQH
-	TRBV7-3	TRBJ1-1	ASSLKCPGAMNTEAF
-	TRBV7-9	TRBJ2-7	ASSKPGLGYEQY
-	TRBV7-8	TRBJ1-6	ASSPVVAVNSPLH
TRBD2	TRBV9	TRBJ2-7	ASSVQPGGTYEQY
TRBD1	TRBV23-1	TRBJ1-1	ATTQGADTEAF
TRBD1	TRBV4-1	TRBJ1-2	ASSPLRGGAYGYT
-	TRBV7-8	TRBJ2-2	ASSLSLLATTGELF
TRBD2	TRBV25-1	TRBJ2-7	ASRGGGANEQY
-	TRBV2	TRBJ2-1	ASSRGETYNEQF
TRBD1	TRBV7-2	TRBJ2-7	ASSQGTGGLGQY
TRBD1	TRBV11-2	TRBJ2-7	ASSLGPGQTYEQY